This T cell receptor (beta chain) was sequenced in a study of STAT5B mutations in CD4+ large granular lymphocyte leukemia (dated by TCRdb to between 2021 and 2024). For context, the study as a whole: Among the healthy controls, the CDR3 'QG' motif was associated with a particular HLA allele. The purity of purified fractions was confirmed by flow cytometry on FACSCanto II or FACSVerse to exceed 95% among lymphocytes. TCRbeta repertoires of CD4+ T-cell large granular lymphocyte leukemia patients were compared with those of healthy blood donors.

The healthy controls were 37 blood donors, and the buffy coats of these donors were supplied by the Finnish Red Cross blood service. All TCR-sequenced material derived from peripheral blood: patient blood samples and healthy donor buffy coats. Ficoll-Hypaque gradient centrifugation was used to isolate peripheral blood mononuclear cells. For the healthy controls, CD4+ cells were obtained from buffy coats by magnetic purification. Genomic DNA was extracted with the Gentra Puregene Cell and Tissue kit and quantified on a Qubit 2.0 fluorometer. TCRbeta rearrangements were sequenced from genomic DNA using the immunoSEQ assay at survey resolution. The original pipeline was this. In the TCR sequencing data, the lowest productive clonotype frequency that could be detected was 2.59 x 10-5. Analyses included only productive TCRbeta rearrangements, meaning complete and in-frame sequences. Clonality for each sample was calculated as Simpson clonality in the immunoSEQ Analyzer version 3.0. Clones were grouped by frequency into very rare, small, medium, large (1-20%) or hyperexpanded (>20%) categories. Generation probabilities were estimated with OLGA 1.2.3, V-gene circos plots were made with VDJtools, specificities were searched in VDJdb, and CDR3 motifs were identified with GLIPH. TCRdb re-hosts the immuneACCESS table, in-frame sequences only. Its copies lack some clones; in the studies checked, an unresolved V gene accounts for under half of them, and the cause for the rest is not known. V, J and clone size are those of that table, while D and trimming were read from the DNA. Across this sample there are 40,000 to 45,000 clones, with 81% seen only once. The biggest ten clones account for 3.6% of the sample.

This clone was counted a single time. The antigen this receptor binds is unknown. No base quality information exists; no much larger clone differs at one position. Study-wide conclusions, independent of this receptor: Enrichment of TRBV06-family usage was observed among the top patient clones (8/27) relative to healthy controls (2/35). CD4-sorted patient repertoires appeared more clonal than healthy CD4+ repertoires, and this difference persisted after removing the putative leukemic clones. The data were not HLA-matched, and the higher clonality in CD4+ T-LGLL than in CD8+ T-LGLL could be due to the relatively small sample size. Main leukemic clonotypes were private to each patient, although around 24% of the main leukemic clonotypes were found at low frequency in the non-leukemic repertoires of other patients.

Between the V and J ends, shortened by 8 bases and 5 bases respectively, the junction contains 8 bases. Sequences MNHNY (CDR1) and SVGAGI (CDR2) are obtained from the germline V gene (reference sequence). Inclusive of the bounding cysteine and phenylalanine, the CDR3 is 11 residues long. The only DNA kept is the CDR3, 33 bases in frame from the first base. The chain is assembled from TRBV6-6 and TRBJ2-3; the D segment is perhaps TRBD1 or TRBD2, each sharing 5 matched bases. Sequences were obtained from CD4+ T cells from blood buffy coats. This sequence was found in a human donor in good health. The CDR3 in this case is CASWGRDTQYF. The nucleotides read TGTGCCAGCTGGGGGAGAGATACGCAGTATTTT.